One sample yielded the 28 T cell receptor beta chains listed below, sequenced in a study of Graves' ophthalmopathy and Graves' hyperthyroidism. Researchers took RNA transcripts and amplified TCR beta CDR3 regions from them. Second-round multiplex PCR came after a first-round RT-PCR that employed HTBI primers. TCRdb reprocessed the multiplex PCR reads via MiXCR and lists one record per CDR3 protein. The sample contains approximately 700,000 distinct CDR3 sequences, 35% to 50% of which appear only once. Input material: peripheral blood. The receptors derive from an adult man with Graves' ophthalmopathy.

This clonotype was observed a handful of times. The V and J genes are TRBV12-3 or TRBV12-4 and TRBJ2-7; 9 bases line up with TRBD1. This CDR3 has 15 residues. Trimming cost V 3 bases and J 5 bases; bases outside gene matches: 8. The CDR3 sequence is CASSFRQGGRDEQYF. For the CDR3, the DNA is TGTGCCAGCAGTTTCCGACAGGGGGGTAGGGACGAGCAGTACTTC.

The V gene is TRBV5-1, the J gene TRBJ1-1; D may be TRBD1 (6 bases). Germline V gene sequence: CDR1 SGHRS, CDR2 YFSETQ. Trimming took 2 bases from V and 3 from J, leaving 20 bases between them. The CDR3 is made up of 17 amino acids. This CDR3 reads CASSLVAGATMDTEAFF. The CDR3 DNA follows: TGCGCCAGCAGCTTAGTGGCAGGGGCTACAATGGACACTGAAGCTTTCTTT.

The V gene is TRBV7-2, the J gene TRBJ1-2, with 7 bases aligning to TRBD1. CDR1 is SGHTA, CDR2 FQGNSA, per germline. The ends lost 5 bases at V and 3 bases at J; junction bases unmatched: 9. This CDR3 spans 15 amino acids. The CDR3 here is CASSPKGGGDYGYTF. The DNA for the CDR3 is TGTGCCAGCAGCCCCAAGGGAGGGGGCGACTATGGCTACACCTTC.

This clonotype was counted at least ten times. This chain joins TRBV10-3 and TRBJ2-2; D remains unclear. CDR1 is ENHRY and CDR2 is SYGVKD in the germline V gene. The CDR3 spans 13 residues. The V and J ends lost 4 bases and 6 bases respectively, with 9 bases between them. The DNA of the CDR3 is TGTGCCATCAGTGTTCAGGTTCCCGGGGAGCTGTTTTTT. It translates to CAISVQVPGELFF.

This clonotype came up a few times. The genes are TRBV2 and TRBJ2-7; no reliable D call. The CDR3 runs to 12 residues. V was cut by 1 base and J by 6 bases, with 7 bases left in between. Germline loops: CDR1 SNHLY, CDR2 FYNNEI. CDR3 coding DNA: TGTGCCAGCAGTGAAGTGTATTCCGAGCAGTACTTC. It is translated as CASSEVYSEQYF.

There are many counts of this clonotype. The chain joins TRBV7-7 to TRBJ2-2; possible D gene TRBD1, 6 bases. From germline, CDR1 is SSHAT and CDR2 FNYEAQ (reference sequence). The V end lost 5 bases, the J end lost 4 bases, and 14 bases lay between the germline ends. The CDR3 length is 15 residues. CDR3 loop: CASSPGTPSTGELFF. CDR3 DNA sequence: TGTGCCAGCAGCCCCGGGACACCATCCACCGGGGAGCTGTTTTTT.

The rearrangement uses TRBV7-8 and TRBJ2-2; no clear D gene. This CDR3 region has 15 residues. V shed 5 bases and J shed 0 bases, with 10 bases lying between them. Per germline, CDR1 SGHVS and CDR2 FQNEAQ. CDR3 nucleotide sequence: TGTGCCAGCAGCCCCCGGTCACCGAACACCGGGGAGCTGTTTTTT. Translation: CASSPRSPNTGELFF.

This clonotype was seen ten or more times. The chain has TRBV7-8 and TRBJ1-1; D is perhaps TRBD1 (6 bases). The germline V gene has CDR1 SGHVS and CDR2 FQNEAQ. Trimming shortened V by 5 bases and J by 4 bases, and 17 bases separated the two germline ends. This CDR3 comprises 15 residues. The CDR3 region has the DNA TGTGCCAGCAGCCCGAGGAGGGGGAGGGCCACTGAAGCTTTCTTT. It codes for CASSPRRGRATEAFF.

This clonotype was detected ten times or more. The chain has TRBV2 and TRBJ1-4; unclear D gene. Trimming pared 7 bases from V and 3 bases from J, leaving 12 bases between. Germline CDR1 SNHLY, CDR2 FYNNEI. The CDR3 extends over 14 amino acids. The CDR3 nucleotides are TGTGCCAGCAACTGGGAAAGATCTAATGAAAAACTGTTTTTT. Translated, it gives CASNWERSNEKLFF.

This clonotype has just a few counts. The V gene is TRBV29-1, the J gene TRBJ1-2; 7 bases are shared with TRBD1. CDR1 and CDR2 from the germline V gene are SQVTM and ANQGSEA. V lost 6 bases to trimming and J lost 5 bases; unmatched junction nucleotides: 6. This CDR3 has 12 amino acids. The CDR3 bases are TGCAGCGTCAACGACAGGGTATATGGCTACACCTTC. Amino acid sequence: CSVNDRVYGYTF.

This chain uses TRBV2 with TRBJ2-2; 9 nucleotides align to TRBD1. The germline CDR1 and CDR2 sequences are SNHLY and FYNNEI. This CDR3 contains 16 residues. The V segment lost 0 bases and the J segment 7 bases; nucleotides outside the gene matches: 6. CDR3 DNA sequence: TGTGCCAGCAGTGAAGCGTTACAGGGGGCGGACGGGGAGCTGTTTTTT. Its translation is CASSEALQGADGELFF.

In its sample, this clonotype was seen once. This chain joins TRBV7-3 and TRBJ2-7; a possible D gene is TRBD2 (5 bases). The CDR3 spans 15 residues. The germline CDR1 and CDR2 sequences are SGHTA and FQGTGA. V lost 5 bases to trimming and J lost 0 bases, with 14 bases between them. Here the CDR3 DNA reads TGTGCCAGCAGCCCCCATGGACTGAGCTCCTACGAGCAGTACTTC. Translation gives CASSPHGLSSYEQYF. Looking up the rest from reference TRBV7-3 and TRBJ2-7 gives the full variable domain: GAGVSQTPSNKVTEKGKYVELRCDPISGHTALYWYRQSLGQGPEFLIYFQGTGAADDSGLPNDRFFAVRPEGSVSTLKIQRTERGDSAVYLCASSPHGLSSYEQYFGPGTRLTVT.

The chain joins TRBV29-1 to TRBJ1-2, with TRBD1 matching over 10 bases. The V segment lost 6 bases and the J segment 7 bases; nucleotides outside the gene matches: 11. In germline, CDR1 is SQVTM, CDR2 ANQGSEA. The CDR3 runs to 14 residues. CDR3 sequence reads: CSVQTGGASVGYTF. DNA for the CDR3: TGCAGCGTACAGACAGGGGGCGCATCTGTTGGCTACACCTTC.

Only a few counts were recorded for this clonotype. This chain connects TRBV20-1 to TRBJ2-7; 14 nucleotides align to TRBD2. The CDR3 has 16 residues. Germline values: CDR1 DFQATT, CDR2 SNEGSKA (reference sequence). The trim removed 6 bases at V and 3 bases at J, leaving 10 bases unmatched. CDR3 residues: CSAPSLGLAGGYEQYF. CDR3 DNA sequence: TGCAGTGCGCCAAGCCTCGGACTAGCGGGGGGCTACGAGCAGTACTTC.

The chain employs TRBV25-1 and TRBJ1-4; TRBD1 matches 8 bases. CDR1 MGHDK and CDR2 SYGVNS come from the germline V gene. V shed 3 bases and J 8 bases; nucleotides not matched to a gene: 8. The CDR3 is made up of 15 amino acids. CDR3 in amino acids: CASSDKDRDGEKLFF. In DNA, the CDR3 is TGTGCCAGCAGTGACAAGGACAGGGATGGCGAAAAACTGTTTTTT. Supplemented by reference TRBV25-1 and TRBJ1-4, the full variable domain reads EADIYQTPRYLVIGTGKKITLECSQTMGHDKMYWYQQDPGMELHLIHYSYGVNSTEKGDLSSESTVSRIRTEHFPLTLESARPSHTSQYLCASSDKDRDGEKLFFGSGTQLSVL.

This clonotype was seen a single time. A much larger clone differs from this one at a single base, so this may be a read error. Without the conserved terminal phenylalanine or tryptophan, this CDR3 likely stems from a read error. The chain carries TRBV6-5 and TRBJ2-5, with D perhaps matching TRBD2 (6 bases). Germline values: CDR1 MNHEY, CDR2 SVGAGI. CDR3 size: 14 residues. V lost 0 bases to trimming and J lost 3 bases, with 8 bases between them. The CDR3 coding sequence is TGTGCCAGCAGTTACTCGCCGGGGGAAGAGACCCAGTACGTC. As protein: CASSYSPGEETQYV.

This clonotype was observed many times. The V and J genes are TRBV12-3 or TRBV12-4 and TRBJ2-5, with D unclear. The V gene lost 5 bases and the J gene lost 3 bases, with 7 bases spanning the gap. This CDR3 has 12 amino acids. The CDR3 sequence: CASSPDKETQYF. The CDR3 nucleotides read TGTGCCAGCAGTCCCGACAAAGAGACCCAGTACTTC.

This clonotype was counted between two and nine times. V and J are TRBV7-2 and TRBJ1-6, with 7 bases fitting TRBD1. The junction had 17 bases not matched to a gene; V was cut back by 5 bases and J by 13 bases. Germline V gene data show CDR1 as SGHTA and CDR2 as FQGNSA. CDR3 size: 16 residues. The chain's CDR3 is CASSLKRRGRDGPLHF. In nucleotides, the CDR3 is TGTGCCAGCAGCCTCAAGAGGAGGGGGCGGGATGGGCCCCTCCACTTT.

This clonotype has just a few counts. The chain joins TRBV19 to TRBJ1-1; D unresolved. This CDR3 is built from 13 residues. Trimming stripped 0 bases from V and 7 bases from J, with 9 bases between. The germline V gene has CDR1 LNHDA and CDR2 SQIVND (reference sequence). The CDR3: CASSIDRRIEAFF. The DNA for the CDR3 is TGTGCCAGTAGTATAGACCGACGGATTGAAGCTTTCTTT.

Ten or more counts support this clonotype. The junction shows a germline mismatch at one end, possibly a read error. This chain uses TRBV7-9 with TRBJ1-2, with TRBD1 identical over 7 bases. The CDR3 has 13 residues. The germline V gene has CDR1 SEHNR and CDR2 FQNEAQ (reference sequence). This CDR3 reads CASSPRGEYGYTF. In nucleotides, the CDR3 is TGCGCCAGCAGCCCCAGGGGGGAATATGGCTACACCTTC.

The J gene is TRBJ2-2, the V gene TRBV25-1, with D possibly being TRBD2 (6 bases). Trimming took off 8 bases at V and 6 bases at J, with 10 bases between the two ends. In germline, CDR1 is MGHDK, CDR2 SYGVNS. This CDR3 has 12 amino acids. The CDR3 bases are TGTGCCAGCCTATGGGGGGCCGGGGAGCTGTTTTTT. It encodes CASLWGAGELFF.

This clonotype came up a few times. V usage is TRBV24-1 and J usage is TRBJ1-5; 12 nucleotides line up with TRBD1. From germline, CDR1 is KGHDR and CDR2 SFDVKD. Trimming removed 4 bases from V and 3 bases from J; junction bases left unmatched: 6. The CDR3 has 17 amino acids. CDR3 in amino acids: CATSDPGTGGNNQPQHF. The DNA of the CDR3 is TGTGCCACCAGTGACCCAGGGACAGGGGGCAACAATCAGCCCCAGCATTTT.

On this clonotype itself: An end of the junction differs from the germline gene, which may be a read error. V usage is TRBV7-6 and J usage is TRBJ1-5; D possibly corresponds to TRBD1 (6 bases). Germline CDR1 and CDR2: SGHVS and FNYEAQ. The CDR3 has 15 residues. The CDR3 loop reads CASSEKTGLVETQQF. Written as DNA, the CDR3 is TGTGCCAGCAGCGAGAAAACAGGGTTAGTAGAGACCCAGCAATTT.

In its sample, this clonotype was seen many times. The J gene is TRBJ1-1, the V gene TRBV7-8; 8 bases align to TRBD1. This CDR3 is 15 amino acids long. V was pared by 5 bases and J by 0 bases, with 5 bases of the junction left unmatched. In germline, CDR1 is SGHVS, CDR2 FQNEAQ. Here the CDR3 reads CASSPRTGLNTEAFF. CDR3 nucleotides: TGTGCCAGCAGCCCGCGGACAGGGTTGAACACTGAAGCTTTCTTT.

A few counts support this clonotype. The chain carries TRBV9 and TRBJ1-3; the D is unclear. Germline V gene data show CDR1 as SGDLS and CDR2 as YYNGEE. The CDR3 runs 13 residues. Trimming cost V 7 bases and J 0 bases, with 8 bases left between them. CDR3 amino acids: CASALNSGNTIYF. Written as DNA, the CDR3 is TGTGCCAGCGCCCTGAACTCTGGAAACACCATATATTTT.

This chain uses TRBV2 with TRBJ1-5; no clear D gene. Per germline, CDR1 SNHLY and CDR2 FYNNEI. The CDR3 runs 15 residues. V lost 6 bases to trimming and J lost 7 bases, with 19 bases between them. The CDR3 nucleotides are TGTGCCAGCAGCCGACTCCTCAAATCTTACCAGCCCCAGCATTTT. It translates to CASSRLLKSYQPQHF.

This clonotype came up once. An end of the junction does not agree with germline; a read error may underlie this. The V call is TRBV7-9, the J call TRBJ2-2, with D perhaps matching TRBD2 (5 bases). This CDR3 has 13 amino acids. The germline V gene has CDR1 SEHNR and CDR2 FQNEAQ (reference sequence). The CDR3 reads CASSLISTGELLF. The CDR3 bases are TGTGCCAGCAGCTTAATCTCCACCGGGGAGCTGCTTTTT.

Concerning this clonotype: A much bigger clone sits one base away, suggesting this may be a read error. Because the CDR3 is missing its conserved closing phenylalanine or tryptophan, this is likely a read error. The DNA is omitted, as the CDR3 cannot be located on it reliably, and the CDR3 follows TCRdb's listing. This sequence joins TRBV12-3 or TRBV12-4 and TRBJ1-6; no DNA check was done on the table's D call, TRBD1. The CDR3 has 8 residues if both end residues are counted. CDR3 amino acids: CASSGRQA.